These 29 T cell receptor beta chains were all obtained from the same sample, sequenced in a study of blood T cells in healthy people across ages. A second roughly 6 to 12 cycle PCR used barcoded and J-beta primers. TCRdb re-called the 5' RACE reads with MiXCR, one entry per CDR3 protein. The table has more than 750,000 distinct CDR3 sequences, under 35% seen once. These same records also appear under a second study, on T cells of mothers and their children.

Sequenced input: blood. These receptors were obtained from a woman aged 40 to 55 in good health.

V and J are TRBV7-9 and TRBJ2-5; D might be TRBD1 (6 bases). The germline V gene has CDR1 SEHNR and CDR2 FQNEAQ (reference sequence). The CDR3 totals 15 residues. V was shortened by 7 bases and J by 1 base, with 16 bases between the two germline ends. The CDR3 is CASNLGGQLQETQYF. CDR3 nucleotide sequence: TGTGCCAGCAACTTGGGCGGACAGCTCCAAGAGACCCAGTACTTC.

This chain connects TRBV4-1 to TRBJ2-4; D ambiguous. Near its end, the DNA agrees better with TRBJ2-5, so the J call may be wrong. This CDR3 region has 15 residues. Germline V gives CDR1 MGHRA, CDR2 YSYEKL. The CDR3 spells CASSQDRAFLETQYF. The DNA for the CDR3 is TGCGCCAGCAGCCAAGATCGAGCCTTCCTAGAGACCCAGTACTTC.

The gene calls are TRBV19 and TRBJ2-6; 9 bases align to TRBD1. CDR1 is LNHDA, CDR2 SQIVND, per germline (reference sequence). The J segment lost 0 bases and the V segment lost 7 bases, leaving 10 bases of the junction unmatched. CDR3 length: 18 residues. CDR3 nucleotide sequence: TGTGCCAGTAAGGAGGGGACAGGGCGTAACTCTGGGGCCAACGTCCTGACTTTC. This codes for CASKEGTGRNSGANVLTF.

For the CDR3, the DNA is TGTGCCAGTACAGCTAGCAATCAGCCCCAGCATTTT. Translated: CASTASNQPQHF. The chain carries TRBV2 and TRBJ1-5, with D unclear. The length of the CDR3 is 12 residues. The germline CDR1 and CDR2 sequences are SNHLY and FYNNEI. Trimming took off 9 bases at V and 0 bases at J, with 6 bases between the two ends.

The chain has TRBV4-1 and TRBJ2-7; the D call may be TRBD1 or TRBD2 (7 bases each). The CDR3 has 15 amino acids. The germline V gene has CDR1 MGHRA and CDR2 YSYEKL. V gave up 4 bases and J gave up 2 bases, with 15 bases separating them. The DNA of the CDR3 is TGCGCCAGCAGCCCAGGGGGAGGGAGAACCTACGAGCAGTACTTC. Translating it yields CASSPGGGRTYEQYF.

The V call is TRBV10-2, the J call TRBJ1-5; D might be TRBD1 (5 bases). V was shortened by 6 bases and J by 7 bases, with 10 bases between the two germline ends. In germline, CDR1 is WSHSY, CDR2 SAAADI. This CDR3 contains 12 residues. The CDR3 nucleotides are TGCGCCAGCAGGGAATCAGGGCAGCCCCAGCATTTT. This encodes CASRESGQPQHF.

This clonotype was picked up a small number of times. The chain carries TRBV5-1 and TRBJ2-6; no firm D call. The germline CDR1 and CDR2 sequences are SGHRS and YFSETQ. The CDR3 extends over 15 amino acids. V lost 4 bases and J 3 bases, leaving 11 bases between the germline ends. CDR3 loop: CASSPDKGGANVLTF. The CDR3 bases are TGCGCCAGCAGCCCGGATAAGGGTGGGGCCAACGTCCTGACTTTC. The full variable domain, in which reference TRBV5-1 and TRBJ2-6 provide the parts outside the CDR3, is KAGVTQTPRYLIKTRGQQVTLSCSPISGHRSVSWYQQTPGQGLQFLFEYFSETQRNKGNFPGRFSGRQFSNSRSEMNVSTLELGDSALYLCASSPDKGGANVLTFGAGSRLTVL.

This clonotype has at least ten counts. This chain links TRBV20-1 with TRBJ2-7; 8 nucleotides align to TRBD2. This CDR3 is built from 12 residues. Germline V CDR1 and CDR2: DFQATT, SNEGSKA (reference sequence). V was pared by 0 bases and J by 6 bases, with 1 base of the junction left unmatched. In DNA, the CDR3 is TGCAGTGCTAGAGATAGCGGGGCCGAGCAGTACTTC. Protein: CSARDSGAEQYF.

The genes are TRBV5-1 and TRBJ1-1; TRBD1 matches at 8 bases. The V gene end was trimmed by 3 bases and the J gene end by 2 bases; junction bases not matched to a gene: 9. This CDR3 spans 16 amino acids. Germline-derived CDR1 and CDR2 are SGHRS and YFSETQ. The CDR3 loop reads CASSSGQGGTNTEAFF. DNA for the CDR3: TGCGCCAGCAGCTCCGGACAGGGAGGCACTAACACTGAAGCTTTCTTT.

Many counts were recorded for this clonotype. The V call is TRBV20-1, the J call TRBJ2-7; D remains unclear. V was cut by 2 bases and J by 0 bases, with 8 bases left in between. CDR1 is DFQATT and CDR2 is SNEGSKA in the germline V gene (reference sequence). The CDR3 covers 13 residues. The CDR3 reads CSARSLDSYEQYF. DNA for the CDR3: TGCAGTGCTAGAAGTCTGGACTCCTACGAGCAGTACTTC.

The J gene is TRBJ1-5, the V gene TRBV20-1; the match to TRBD1 covers 8 bases. V lost 6 bases, J lost 0 bases, and 7 bases stayed unmatched. The V gene's germline CDR1 is DFQATT and CDR2 SNEGSKA (reference sequence). This CDR3 spans 15 amino acids. CDR3 sequence (DNA): TGCAGTGCGAAGAGGACAGGGCCTAGCAATCAGCCCCAGCATTTT. It codes for CSAKRTGPSNQPQHF.

As concerns this clonotype: A much larger clone differs by one base, so this may be a read error. The chain has TRBV5-1 and TRBJ2-1; D perhaps matches TRBD2 (5 bases). The CDR3 totals 15 residues. The germline CDR1 and CDR2 sequences are SGHRS and YFSETQ. The V end was cut by 7 bases, the J end by 0 bases, with 14 bases between. The CDR3 sequence is CASRLAPSSYNEQFF. The CDR3 nucleotides are TGCGCCAGCCGTTTAGCGCCGAGCTCCTACAATGAGCAGTTCTTC. Full variable domain (rest looked up from reference TRBV5-1 and TRBJ2-1): KAGVTQTPRYLIKTRGQQVTLSCSPISGHRSVSWYQQTPGQGLQFLFEYFSETQRNKGNFPGRFSGRQFSNSRSEMNVSTLELGDSALYLCASRLAPSSYNEQFFGPGTRLTVL.

This clonotype was seen more than once but under ten times. The chain couples TRBV11-3 to TRBJ1-3; D is perhaps TRBD1 (6 bases). Trimming took 5 bases from V and 1 from J, leaving 6 bases between them. The CDR3 spans 13 residues. Germline V gene data show CDR1 as SGHNT and CDR2 as YENEEA. CDR3 DNA sequence: TGTGCCAGCAGCACAGGGTCTGGAAACACCATATATTTT. Its translation is CASSTGSGNTIYF.

This clonotype has at least ten counts. V usage is TRBV28 and J usage is TRBJ2-7; the match to TRBD1 covers 8 bases. The CDR3 contains 14 residues. The V gene end was trimmed by 2 bases and the J gene end by 9 bases; junction bases not matched to a gene: 9. The V gene's germline CDR1 is MDHEN and CDR2 SYDVKM. Written as DNA, the CDR3 is TGTGCCAGCAGTTTACGACAGGGGCTAAGCGGGCAGTACTTC. Its protein is CASSLRQGLSGQYF.

This clonotype has a handful of counts. The chain uses TRBV7-9 and TRBJ2-7, with TRBD2 as a possible D gene (5 bases). Germline CDR1 is SEHNR and CDR2 is FQNEAQ (reference sequence). CDR3 length equals 13 residues. Trimming removed 5 bases at V and 5 bases at J, with 13 bases between. The chain's CDR3 is CASSAALRDEQYF. Written as DNA, the CDR3 is TGTGCCAGCAGCGCGGCCCTGAGGGACGAGCAGTACTTC. Looking up the rest from reference TRBV7-9 and TRBJ2-7 gives the full variable domain: DTGVSQNPRHKITKRGQNVTFRCDPISEHNRLYWYRQTLGQGPEFLTYFQNEAQLEKSRLLSDRFSAERPKGSFSTLEIQRTEQGDSAMYLCASSAALRDEQYFGPGTRLTVT.

As for this clonotype: A read error is possible here, since a much larger clone lies one base away. This chain joins TRBV18 and TRBJ2-7, with D perhaps TRBD2 (6 bases). The CDR3 is 15 amino acids. Germline V gives CDR1 KGHSH, CDR2 LQKENI. CDR3 DNA sequence: TGTGTCAGCTCACCAGGCGGGAAACCCTCCTACGAGCAGTACTTC. The encoded protein is CVSSPGGKPSYEQYF. The variable domain in full, completed from reference TRBV18 and TRBJ2-7, reads NAGVMQNPRHLVRRRGQEARLRCSPMKGHSHVYWYRQLPEEGLKFMVYLQKENIIDESGMPKERFSAEFPKEGPSILRIQQVVRGDSAAYFCVSSPGGKPSYEQYFGPGTRLTVT.

Note on this clonotype: Its ends do not fully match the called genes, so a read error is possible. The rearrangement joins TRBV7-2 to TRBJ2-3; D remains unclear. The length of the CDR3 is 14 residues. Germline assignment: CDR1 SGHTA and CDR2 FQGNSA. This chain's CDR3 is CASSLTDDTDTQYF. Here the CDR3 DNA reads TGTGCCAGTAGCTTAACGGATGACACAGATACGCAGTATTTT.

On this clonotype itself: The missing conserved phenylalanine or tryptophan at the end of this CDR3 makes a read error likely. The chain links TRBV9 to TRBJ2-5, with D unresolved. V lost 4 bases and J 5 bases, leaving 15 bases between the germline ends. The germline CDR1 and CDR2 sequences are SGDLS and YYNGEE. This CDR3 region has 14 residues. The CDR3 bases are TGTGCCAGCAGCCCCCTAGAGGTTGTGGAGACCCAGTACTGC. This sequence encodes CASSPLEVVETQYC.

The V gene is TRBV28, the J gene TRBJ2-1, with TRBD2 identical over 7 bases. The length of the CDR3 is 16 residues. J was trimmed by 4 bases and V by 2 bases; bases with no gene match: 8. Germline CDR1 MDHEN, CDR2 SYDVKM. CDR3 loop: CASSLPMGRVYNEQFF. CDR3 nucleotide sequence: TGTGCCAGCAGTTTACCTATGGGGAGGGTGTACAATGAGCAGTTCTTC.

Of note for this clonotype: With a much larger clone just one base away, this may be a read error. The chain joins TRBV5-1 to TRBJ2-4, with 9 bases identical to TRBD2. Germline V gene sequence: CDR1 SGHRS, CDR2 YFSETQ. The CDR3 loop spans 16 amino acids. The V segment lost 0 bases and the J segment 7 bases; nucleotides outside the gene matches: 8. CDR3 sequence: CASSLEAGGGNNIQYF. As DNA, the CDR3 is TGCGCCAGCAGCTTGGAAGCGGGGGGAGGCAATAACATTCAGTACTTC.

Only a few counts were recorded for this clonotype. The J gene is TRBJ1-2, the V gene TRBV7-9; no definite D call. The CDR3 sequence is 15 residues long. In germline, CDR1 is SEHNR, CDR2 FQNEAQ (reference sequence). Trimming stripped 1 base from V and 3 bases from J, with 12 bases between. The CDR3: CASSLGDTRDYGYTF. The CDR3 bases are TGTGCCAGCAGCTTAGGGGATACGAGGGACTATGGCTACACCTTC.

The rearrangement uses TRBV3-1 and TRBJ2-5; D perhaps matches TRBD2 (6 bases). Trimming cost V 4 bases and J 5 bases, with 17 bases left between them. There are 15 residues in the CDR3. Germline CDR1 and CDR2: LGHDT and YNNKEL (reference sequence). CDR3 nucleotides: TGTGCCAGCAGCCCCCGGGACTCGCGGGCGGAGACCCAGTACTTC. It yields the protein CASSPRDSRAETQYF.

This chain joins TRBV5-1 and TRBJ2-7; the D gene is possibly TRBD1 (7 bases). The CDR3 loop spans 15 amino acids. V was pared by 3 bases and J by 0 bases, with 13 bases between. Looked up from germline, CDR1 is SGHRS and CDR2 is YFSETQ. CDR3 sequence (DNA): TGCGCCAGCAGCTATACAGGGGACTTCTCCTACGAGCAGTACTTC. Encoded protein: CASSYTGDFSYEQYF.

The V and J genes are TRBV7-9 and TRBJ1-1; D ambiguous. Per the germline V gene, CDR1 is SEHNR and CDR2 is FQNEAQ (reference sequence). The CDR3 length is 14 residues. V lost 4 bases and J lost 6, with 15 bases in between. DNA of the CDR3: TGTGCCAGCAGCTCAAAGTCCCGGGATGCTGAAGCTTTCTTT. This gives the protein CASSSKSRDAEAFF.

This clonotype has a handful of counts. The junction and the germline gene differ at one end; a read error may be behind it. V and J are TRBV29-1 and TRBJ2-1; 8 bases fit TRBD2. The CDR3 sequence is 15 residues long. CDR1 is SQVTM and CDR2 is ANQGSEA in the germline V gene. This CDR3 reads CSVVELAVPYNGQFF. The CDR3, as DNA: TGCAGCGTTGTAGAACTAGCGGTACCCTACAATGGGCAGTTCTTC.

With regard to this clonotype: The junction departs from germline at one end; a sequencing error may be responsible. The chain couples TRBV7-2 to TRBJ2-5, with D perhaps TRBD2 (6 bases). This CDR3 region has 15 residues. Germline lookup yields CDR1 SGHTA and CDR2 FQGNSA. CDR3 region: CASSLGSLAQDTQYF. In DNA, the CDR3 is TGTGCCAGCAGCTTAGGGTCACTAGCCCAAGACACCCAGTACTTC.

The rearrangement joins TRBV5-1 to TRBJ1-1; D uncertain. Germline CDR1 reads SGHRS; CDR2 reads YFSETQ. The CDR3 contains 16 residues. Trimming pared 1 base from V and 0 bases from J, leaving 13 bases between. The CDR3 loop reads CASSLLGSTMNTEAFF. The CDR3 nucleotides read TGCGCCAGCAGCTTGTTAGGAAGCACTATGAACACTGAAGCTTTCTTT. Drawing the rest from reference TRBV5-1 and TRBJ1-1, the complete variable domain is KAGVTQTPRYLIKTRGQQVTLSCSPISGHRSVSWYQQTPGQGLQFLFEYFSETQRNKGNFPGRFSGRQFSNSRSEMNVSTLELGDSALYLCASSLLGSTMNTEAFFGQGTRLTVV.

The table lists this clonotype with a count of one. An end of the junction does not agree with germline; a read error may underlie this. The genes are TRBV11-2 and TRBJ2-7; possible D gene TRBD1, 5 bases. The CDR3 contains 13 residues. The germline gives CDR1 SGHAT, CDR2 FQNNGV. The CDR3 reads CAGSSRTSDEQYF. In DNA form, the CDR3 reads TGTGCCGGCAGCTCGAGGACAAGCGACGAGCAGTACTTC.

The V call is TRBV5-5, the J call TRBJ2-7; a possible D gene is TRBD2 (5 bases). CDR1 is SGHKS and CDR2 is YYEKEE in the germline V gene (reference sequence). The CDR3 has 15 residues. V gave up 0 bases and J gave up 3 bases, with 13 bases separating them. The CDR3 sequence is CASSLGSVRSYEQYF. In DNA form, the CDR3 reads TGTGCCAGCAGCTTGGGTAGCGTCAGGAGCTACGAGCAGTACTTC.